Listed here are 23 T cell receptor beta chains from one sample, sequenced in a study of T cell responses to AZD1222 COVID-19 vaccine. Profiling relied on immunoSEQ multiplex PCR, and the TCRdb table lists in-frame clones only, not all of them. The sample consists of under 300,000 clones, 93% of them appearing once. The sequencing here drew on peripheral blood, taken on day 0 of AZD1222 vaccination. These receptors came from an adult in good health.

The chain employs TRBV11-2 and TRBJ2-7; 7 nucleotides match TRBD2. The CDR3 is 13 amino acids. The J segment lost 6 bases and the V segment lost 2 bases, leaving 4 bases of the junction unmatched. The germline V gene encodes CDR1 SGHAT and CDR2 FQNNGV. CDR3 in amino acids: CASSLPGGSEQYF. The CDR3 DNA reads as TGTGCCAGCAGCTTACCGGGGGGAAGCGAGCAGTACTTC. The full variable domain, with the rest looked up from reference TRBV11-2 and TRBJ2-7, is EAGVAQSPRYKIIEKRQSVAFWCNPISGHATLYWYQQILGQGPKLLIQFQNNGVVDDSQLPKDRFSAERLKGVDSTLKIQPAKLEDSAVYLCASSLPGGSEQYFGPGTRLTVT.

The chain recombines TRBV2 with TRBJ1-2; 8 nucleotides line up with TRBD1. The junction had 3 bases not matched to a gene; V was cut back by 6 bases and J by 0 bases. The CDR3 has 14 residues. CDR1 and CDR2 from the germline V gene are SNHLY and FYNNEI. CDR3 protein: CASRGQVANYGYTF. In DNA form, the CDR3 reads TGTGCCAGCAGGGGACAGGTAGCTAACTATGGCTACACCTTC.

This chain connects TRBV7-2 to TRBJ2-3; 8 nucleotides agree with TRBD2. Germline trimming cut 5 bases from V and 6 bases from J; bases unmatched to any gene: 7. The germline gives CDR1 SGHTA, CDR2 FQGNSA. This CDR3 is 14 amino acids long. CDR3 amino acids: CASSLVTSADTQYF. CDR3 bases: TGTGCCAGCAGCCTAGTGACTAGCGCGGATACGCAGTATTTT.

The rearrangement joins TRBV9 to TRBJ2-7; TRBD1 agrees at 8 bases. The V segment lost 3 bases and the J segment 4 bases; nucleotides outside the gene matches: 12. The CDR3 runs 16 residues. Germline values: CDR1 SGDLS, CDR2 YYNGEE. The CDR3 sequence is CASSATSGTGVYEQYF. The CDR3 DNA sequence: TGTGCCAGCAGCGCCACCTCCGGGACAGGTGTTTACGAGCAGTACTTC. Together with reference TRBV9 and TRBJ2-7, the CDR3 gives the full variable domain: DSGVTQTPKHLITATGQRVTLRCSPRSGDLSVYWYQQSLDQGLQFLIQYYNGEERAKGNILERFSAQQFPDLHSELNLSSLELGDSALYFCASSATSGTGVYEQYFGPGTRLTVT.

The chain recombines TRBV9 with TRBJ2-2, with D possibly TRBD2 on 6 matching bases. The CDR3 runs 15 residues. The ends were cut back, 0 bases at V and 4 bases at J, with 10 bases in the middle. Per germline, CDR1 SGDLS and CDR2 YYNGEE. CDR3 loop: CASSVGPGGTGELFF. In DNA form, the CDR3 reads TGTGCCAGCAGCGTAGGCCCCGGGGGCACCGGGGAGCTGTTTTTT.

The genes are TRBV25-1 and TRBJ1-2; 7 bases agree with TRBD1. This CDR3 comprises 14 residues. Losses at the gene ends were 6 bases for V and 1 base for J; bases not matched to a gene: 5. The germline V gene has CDR1 MGHDK and CDR2 SYGVNS. CDR3 residues: CASSPTGFNYGYTF. The CDR3 DNA is TGTGCCAGCAGCCCGACAGGGTTTAACTATGGCTACACCTTC.

The chain couples TRBV27 to TRBJ2-7; D possibly corresponds to TRBD2 (7 bases). With 4 bases removed from V and 6 bases from J, the gap between germline ends came to 19 bases. The CDR3 contains 15 residues. Germline assignment: CDR1 MNHEY and CDR2 SMNVEV (reference sequence). The DNA for the CDR3 is TGTGCCAGCAGTTCCCCCAAGGGAGGGGGGCTCGAGCAGTACTTC. Its translation: CASSSPKGGGLEQYF.

J is TRBJ1-2 and V is TRBV15, with D perhaps TRBD1 (5 bases). V was cut by 1 base and J by 4 bases, with 16 bases left in between. This CDR3 contains 16 residues. In germline, CDR1 is LNHNV, CDR2 YYDKDF (reference sequence). CDR3 DNA sequence: TGTGCCACCAGCAGAGGGATTAATGGGGCGAGCTATGGCTACACCTTC. This codes for CATSRGINGASYGYTF.

The V gene is TRBV28, the J gene TRBJ1-2; weak D call: TRBD1 (5 bases). V gave up 2 bases and J gave up 4 bases, with 23 bases separating them. CDR1 is MDHEN and CDR2 is SYDVKM in the germline V gene. CDR3 length equals 18 residues. The CDR3 region is CASSLSFGAGESGYGYTF. The CDR3 DNA reads as TGTGCCAGCAGTTTAAGCTTCGGGGCCGGAGAGAGTGGCTATGGCTACACCTTC.

The rearrangement links TRBV24-1 to TRBJ2-2; 7 bases fit TRBD1. The CDR3 sequence is 15 residues long. J was trimmed by 4 bases and V by 3 bases; bases with no gene match: 4. Germline V gene lookup returns CDR1 KGHDR and CDR2 SFDVKD. The CDR3 bases are TGTGCCACCAGTGATATTAGGGGGCCCACCGGGGAGCTGTTTTTT. This encodes CATSDIRGPTGELFF.

In nucleotides, the CDR3 is TGTGCCAGCAGCTCGGGACAGGGGGATGGTGAGCAGTACTTC. Its protein is CASSSGQGDGEQYF. The V call is TRBV13, the J call TRBJ2-7; 11 positions match TRBD1. V was pared by 4 bases and J by 7 bases, with 6 bases of the junction left unmatched. The CDR3 runs to 14 residues. Looked up from germline, CDR1 is PRHDT and CDR2 is FYEKMQ (reference sequence).

This clone was detected a few times. The V and J genes are TRBV3-1 (or the pseudogene TRBV3-2) and TRBJ1-5; 8 bases align to TRBD1. From germline, CDR1 is LGHDT and CDR2 YNNKEL (reference sequence). Trimming removed 6 bases from V and 4 bases from J; junction bases left unmatched: 5. This CDR3 region has 14 residues. The CDR3 region is CASSWGQENQPQHF. The CDR3, as DNA: TGTGCCAGCAGTTGGGGACAGGAGAATCAGCCCCAGCATTTT.

This rearrangement joins TRBV19 to TRBJ2-7; D may be TRBD2 (6 bases). Germline V gene sequence: CDR1 LNHDA, CDR2 SQIVND (reference sequence). CDR3 length: 13 amino acids. Between the trimmed V and J ends, which lost 5 bases and 2 bases, there was a span of 10 bases. The CDR3 here is CASSARGAYEQYF. CDR3 nucleotides: TGTGCCAGTAGTGCCCGCGGGGCCTACGAGCAGTACTTC.

The V gene is TRBV15, the J gene TRBJ2-7; the match to TRBD1 covers 8 bases. Germline V gives CDR1 LNHNV, CDR2 YYDKDF (reference sequence). Trimming took 4 bases from V and 5 from J; bases not matched to a gene: 10. The CDR3 has 15 amino acids. CDR3 protein: CATSTLGQAPHEQYF. The CDR3 nucleotides are TGTGCCACCAGCACTCTGGGACAGGCTCCCCACGAGCAGTACTTC.

The genes are TRBV4-1 and TRBJ2-7, with 7 bases aligning to TRBD1. Trimming cost V 1 base and J 3 bases; bases outside gene matches: 6. Germline V gene data show CDR1 as MGHRA and CDR2 as YSYEKL. This CDR3 is built from 15 residues. CDR3: CASSQGGTAIYEQYF. CDR3 sequence (DNA): TGCGCCAGCAGCCAAGGAGGGACAGCGATCTACGAGCAGTACTTC.

The J gene is TRBJ2-1, the V gene TRBV27, with TRBD2 matching over 9 bases. The germline V gene encodes CDR1 MNHEY and CDR2 SMNVEV (reference sequence). V lost 6 bases to trimming and J lost 0 bases; unmatched junction nucleotides: 9. There are 17 residues in the CDR3. This CDR3 is CASSPGTSPYSYNEQFF. CDR3 sequence (DNA): TGTGCCAGCAGCCCCGGGACTAGCCCATACTCCTACAATGAGCAGTTCTTC.

The chain links TRBV11-2 to TRBJ2-1; D is possibly TRBD1 (5 bases). The CDR3 loop spans 12 amino acids. Between the trimmed V and J ends, which lost 5 bases and 4 bases, there was a span of 6 bases. Per the germline V gene, CDR1 is SGHAT and CDR2 is FQNNGV. CDR3 nucleotide sequence: TGTGCCAGCAGCAACAGGTACAATGAGCAGTTCTTC. Translated: CASSNRYNEQFF. The full variable domain, completed using reference TRBV11-2 and TRBJ2-1, is EAGVAQSPRYKIIEKRQSVAFWCNPISGHATLYWYQQILGQGPKLLIQFQNNGVVDDSQLPKDRFSAERLKGVDSTLKIQPAKLEDSAVYLCASSNRYNEQFFGPGTRLTVL.

This clone has just a few counts. The V gene is TRBV10-3, the J gene TRBJ1-1; 9 bases line up with TRBD1. This CDR3 has 14 residues. Germline-derived CDR1 and CDR2 are ENHRY and SYGVKD. The ends lost 6 bases at V and 5 bases at J; junction bases unmatched: 7. The CDR3 DNA follows: TGTGCCATCAGGGGACAGGGCGAAGGAACTGAAGCTTTCTTT. It specifies CAIRGQGEGTEAFF.

The chain combines TRBV19 with TRBJ2-2; 7 bases are a match to TRBD1. From germline, CDR1 is LNHDA and CDR2 SQIVND (reference sequence). V was clipped by 5 bases and J by 6 bases; unmatched bases: 9. The CDR3 runs 15 residues. CDR3 bases: TGTGCCAGTAGTCTCTCCGGGACAGTAGCCGGGGAGCTGTTTTTT. Translating gives CASSLSGTVAGELFF.

V usage is TRBV3-1 (or the pseudogene TRBV3-2) and J usage is TRBJ2-1; perhaps D is TRBD1 or TRBD2 (5 bases each). Trimming cost V 5 bases and J 0 bases, with 8 bases left between them. The germline V gene has CDR1 LGHDT and CDR2 YNNKEL (reference sequence). The CDR3 contains 14 residues. CDR3: CASSGTTSYNEQFF. DNA of the CDR3: TGTGCCAGCAGCGGGACCACCTCCTACAATGAGCAGTTCTTC.

This clone was seen only once. The gene calls are TRBV27 and TRBJ1-5, with a tentative D call TRBD1 (5 bases). CDR1 and CDR2 (germline): MNHEY, SMNVEV (reference sequence). Trimming left V 3 bases short and J 7 bases short, with 13 bases between. CDR3 size: 14 residues. In DNA form, the CDR3 reads TGTGCCAGCAGTTTCCAGGGCCCAGGACAGCCCCAGCATTTT. Residues: CASSFQGPGQPQHF.

V usage is TRBV7-9 and J usage is TRBJ1-2; tentative D call: TRBD1 (6 bases). Germline CDR1 is SEHNR and CDR2 is FQNEAQ (reference sequence). V gave up 1 base and J gave up 14 bases, with 14 bases separating them. The CDR3 runs to 12 residues. The DNA for the CDR3 is TGTGCCAGCAGCTTAGGGACAGCGGAGGGGACCTTC. The encoded protein is CASSLGTAEGTF.

The CDR3 protein is CASSQTWGPRTGELFF. In DNA, the CDR3 is TGCGCCAGCAGCCAAACCTGGGGGCCAAGGACCGGGGAGCTGTTTTTT. The J gene is TRBJ2-2, the V gene TRBV4-1; D may be TRBD1 (6 bases). Germline values: CDR1 MGHRA, CDR2 YSYEKL. The ends were cut back, 2 bases at V and 5 bases at J, with 15 bases in the middle. The CDR3 is 16 residues long.